The 20 T cell receptor beta chains below come from one sample, sequenced in a study of T cells after yellow fever vaccination. TCRdb used MiXCR to reprocess the 5' RACE reads, holding one entry per CDR3 protein. The table has almost 70,000 distinct CDR3 sequences, roughly 6% seen once. The sample here was CD4+ T cells sorted from PBMCs, taken approximately 16 days after the first yellow fever vaccination. The receptors come from a man in his late teens or twenties who received the YFV17D yellow fever vaccine.

The V gene is TRBV12-3 or TRBV12-4, the J gene TRBJ2-1, with TRBD2 identical over 9 bases. J lost 3 bases, V lost 1 base, and 1 base had no gene match. The CDR3 is made up of 15 amino acids. The DNA for the CDR3 is TGTGCCAGCAGTTTAGGGACTAGCGACTACAATGAGCAGTTCTTC. Translated: CASSLGTSDYNEQFF.

Many counts were recorded for this clonotype. V usage is TRBV5-6 and J usage is TRBJ1-2; 9 bases map to TRBD1. CDR1 is SGHDT and CDR2 is YYEEEE in the germline V gene. J lost 0 bases, V lost 4 bases, and 4 bases had no gene match. This CDR3 has 15 amino acids. The CDR3 DNA is TGTGCCAGCAGCCCGCGGACAGGGGCTAACTATGGCTACACCTTC. It yields the protein CASSPRTGANYGYTF.

Ten or more counts support this clonotype. In DNA form, the CDR3 reads TGCGCCAGCAGCTTGGCCGAGAACCCATCGAGTACGCAGTATTTT. Its translation: CASSLAENPSSTQYF. V gene TRBV5-1 combines with J gene TRBJ2-3; D gene uncertain. Germline lookup yields CDR1 SGHRS and CDR2 YFSETQ. V dropped 0 bases and J dropped 8 bases, with 16 bases sitting between them. The CDR3 runs 15 residues.

This clonotype has a count of ten or more. The chain uses TRBV20-1 and TRBJ1-1, with D tentatively TRBD1 (6 bases). The CDR3 is 13 amino acids. Trimming stripped 0 bases from V and 3 bases from J, with 8 bases between. Germline CDR1 DFQATT, CDR2 SNEGSKA (reference sequence). CDR3 coding DNA: TGCAGTGCTAGAGATCAGGGGTACACTGAAGCTTTCTTT. This codes for CSARDQGYTEAFF.

This clonotype showed up many times. This chain links TRBV14 with TRBJ2-3; 7 positions agree with TRBD2. The V gene end was trimmed by 4 bases and the J gene end by 2 bases; junction bases not matched to a gene: 9. The germline V gene has CDR1 SGHDN and CDR2 FVKESK. This CDR3 is built from 16 residues. This chain's CDR3 is CASSLLTSAITDTQYF. The CDR3 nucleotides read TGTGCCAGCAGCCTCCTAACTAGCGCGATCACAGATACGCAGTATTTT.

This clonotype was recorded many times. V is TRBV20-1 and J is TRBJ1-2, with 8 bases matching TRBD1. After removal of 6 bases from V and 4 bases from J, the junction contained 10 bases not matched to a gene. Germline CDR1 is DFQATT and CDR2 is SNEGSKA (reference sequence). The CDR3 extends over 14 amino acids. The CDR3 is CSAYFPGGFYGYTF. The DNA of the CDR3 is TGCAGTGCCTATTTCCCAGGGGGCTTCTATGGCTACACCTTC.

This clonotype was counted at least ten times. The chain has TRBV5-1 and TRBJ2-6; D is ambiguous. Trimming left V 0 bases short and J 2 bases short, with 12 bases between. Looked up from germline, CDR1 is SGHRS and CDR2 is YFSETQ. This CDR3 is built from 17 residues. The CDR3 reads CASSLVGLKAGANVLTF. The CDR3 DNA sequence: TGCGCCAGCAGCTTGGTAGGCCTGAAGGCTGGGGCCAACGTCCTGACTTTC.

This clonotype was found many times. The V gene is TRBV7-9, the J gene TRBJ1-4; D not certain. The CDR3 runs to 11 residues. The germline V gene encodes CDR1 SEHNR and CDR2 FQNEAQ (reference sequence). V lost 5 bases to trimming and J lost 6 bases, with 4 bases between them. The CDR3 DNA reads TGTGCCAGCAGCACCCATGAAAAACTGTTTTTT. It translates to CASSTHEKLFF.

This clonotype was recorded at least ten times. V is TRBV29-1 and J is TRBJ1-1; weak D call: TRBD1 (6 bases). The CDR3 is 13 amino acids. CDR1 and CDR2 (germline): SQVTM, ANQGSEA. V was pared by 6 bases and J by 0 bases, with 11 bases between. The chain's CDR3 is CSVLTGLNTEAFF. The CDR3 DNA reads TGCAGCGTCCTGACAGGATTGAACACTGAAGCTTTCTTT.

This clonotype was counted ten times or more. V gene TRBV5-1 combines with J gene TRBJ2-2; D gene uncertain. CDR1 and CDR2 (germline): SGHRS, YFSETQ. V lost 6 bases and J lost 4, with 7 bases in between. The CDR3 has 12 amino acids. CDR3 sequence reads: CASMGGTGELFF. In nucleotides, the CDR3 is TGCGCCAGCATGGGCGGCACCGGGGAGCTGTTTTTT.

The table lists this clonotype with many counts. The V and J genes are TRBV6-1 and TRBJ2-3, with D possibly TRBD1 on 5 matching bases. This CDR3 contains 13 residues. Germline CDR1 is MNHNS and CDR2 is SASEGT. V lost 8 bases, J lost 1 base, and 10 bases lay in between. CDR3 sequence: CASGQGRTDTQYF. CDR3 nucleotide sequence: TGTGCCAGCGGGCAGGGCCGCACAGATACGCAGTATTTT.

Only a few counts were recorded for this clonotype. This sequence joins TRBV5-8 and TRBJ1-4, with a weak D call TRBD1 (5 bases). CDR3 size: 15 residues. V lost 2 bases and J lost 6, with 14 bases in between. Germline assignment: CDR1 SGHTS and CDR2 YDEGEE. The CDR3 loop is CASSLRRGTDEKLFF. In DNA, the CDR3 is TGTGCCAGCAGCTTACGTCGGGGCACGGATGAAAAACTGTTTTTT.

The sample holds many counts of this clonotype. The chain has TRBV20-1 and TRBJ2-5; TRBD1 agrees at 8 bases. Germline V gene lookup returns CDR1 DFQATT and CDR2 SNEGSKA (reference sequence). This CDR3 is 14 amino acids long. V gave up 5 bases and J gave up 2 bases; unmatched junction bases: 7. The chain's CDR3 is CSAVPGTGQETQYF. For the CDR3, the DNA is TGCAGTGCTGTCCCCGGGACAGGACAAGAGACCCAGTACTTC.

This clonotype was counted ten times or more. The genes are TRBV11-2 and TRBJ2-2; no clear D. The CDR3 sequence is 12 residues long. V was cut by 5 bases and J by 8 bases, with 9 bases left in between. Germline lookup yields CDR1 SGHAT and CDR2 FQNNGV. The CDR3 loop reads CASSNIGGELFF. The CDR3 coding sequence is TGTGCCAGCAGCAACATAGGGGGGGAGCTGTTTTTT.

This clonotype was seen many times. The CDR3 region has the DNA TGCAGTGCTACGGACGTTACAGATACGCAGTATTTT. Translation: CSATDVTDTQYF. The rearrangement links TRBV20-1 to TRBJ2-3; D unclear. The CDR3 has 12 amino acids. Germline V gene sequence: CDR1 DFQATT, CDR2 SNEGSKA (reference sequence). Deletions cut 4 bases from V and 3 bases from J, with 8 bases between.

This clonotype was detected ten times or more. The chain has TRBV20-1 and TRBJ2-5, with D perhaps TRBD1 (5 bases). V was pared by 6 bases and J by 0 bases, with 14 bases between. The CDR3 loop spans 14 amino acids. CDR1 DFQATT and CDR2 SNEGSKA come from the germline V gene (reference sequence). CDR3 sequence reads: CSANDRAYQETQYF. The DNA for the CDR3 is TGCAGTGCAAACGACAGAGCGTACCAAGAGACCCAGTACTTC.

Ten or more counts support this clonotype. The chain recombines TRBV12-3 or TRBV12-4 with TRBJ2-1, with 14 positions matching TRBD2. This CDR3 contains 15 residues. Unmatched junction bases numbered 3, after V lost 5 bases and J lost 6 bases. The CDR3 here is CASSQTSGGANEQFF. The DNA for the CDR3 is TGTGCCAGCAGTCAGACTAGCGGGGGGGCCAATGAGCAGTTCTTC.

The sample holds many counts of this clonotype. The V gene is TRBV19, the J gene TRBJ2-3, with TRBD2 identical over 8 bases. V lost 8 bases and J lost 9; bases outside the gene matches: 4. Germline V CDR1 and CDR2: LNHDA, SQIVND (reference sequence). The CDR3 loop spans 11 amino acids. Here the CDR3 reads CASRAGATQYF. The CDR3 DNA sequence: TGTGCCAGTCGAGCGGGGGCAACGCAGTATTTT.

In the case of this clonotype: At one end, the junction sequence differs from germline, possibly due to a read error. This chain connects TRBV12-3 or TRBV12-4 to TRBJ1-4; TRBD1 matches at 8 bases. The CDR3 covers 18 residues. DNA for the CDR3: TGTGCCAGCTGTTTAGCGAGCAAGGGGACAGGCTCTAATGAAAAACTGTTTTTT. Translated: CASCLASKGTGSNEKLFF.

This clonotype was seen repeatedly, ten times or more. V is TRBV12-3 or TRBV12-4 and J is TRBJ2-5; D might be TRBD2 (6 bases). V was trimmed by 6 bases and J by 4 bases, leaving 21 bases between them. CDR3 length: 16 residues. CDR3 sequence: CASSSFASVGGETQYF. CDR3 DNA sequence: TGTGCCAGCAGCTCCTTTGCTAGCGTGGGTGGAGAGACCCAGTACTTC.